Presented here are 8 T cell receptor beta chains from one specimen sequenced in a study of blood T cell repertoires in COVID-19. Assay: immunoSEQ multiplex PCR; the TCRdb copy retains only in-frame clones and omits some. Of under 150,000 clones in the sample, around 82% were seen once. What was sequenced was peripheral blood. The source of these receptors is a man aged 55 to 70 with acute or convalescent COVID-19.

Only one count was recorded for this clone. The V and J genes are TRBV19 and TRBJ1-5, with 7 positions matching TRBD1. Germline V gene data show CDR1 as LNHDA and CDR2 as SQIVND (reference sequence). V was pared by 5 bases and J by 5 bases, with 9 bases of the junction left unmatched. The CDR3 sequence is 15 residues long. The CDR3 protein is CASSATGTADQPQHF. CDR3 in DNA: TGTGCCAGTAGTGCTACCGGGACAGCGGATCAGCCCCAGCATTTT. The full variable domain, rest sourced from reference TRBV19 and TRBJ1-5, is DGGITQSPKYLFRKEGQNVTLSCEQNLNHDAMYWYRQDPGQGLRLIYYSQIVNDFQKGDIAEGYSVSREKKESFPLTVTSAQKNPTAFYLCASSATGTADQPQHFGDGTRLSIL.

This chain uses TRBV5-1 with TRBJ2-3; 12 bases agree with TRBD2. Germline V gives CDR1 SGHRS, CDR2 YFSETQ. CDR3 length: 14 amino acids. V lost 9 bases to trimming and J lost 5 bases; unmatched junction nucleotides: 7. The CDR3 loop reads CATRSSGRGDTQYF. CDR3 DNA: TGCGCCACTAGGTCTAGCGGGAGGGGAGATACGCAGTATTTT.

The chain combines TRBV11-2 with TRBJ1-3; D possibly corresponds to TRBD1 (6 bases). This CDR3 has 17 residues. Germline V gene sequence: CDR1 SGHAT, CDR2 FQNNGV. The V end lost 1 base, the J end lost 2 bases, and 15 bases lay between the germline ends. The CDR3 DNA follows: TGTGCCAGCAGCTTAGGACACAGGGAAGCACCTGGAAACACCATATATTTT. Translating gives CASSLGHREAPGNTIYF.

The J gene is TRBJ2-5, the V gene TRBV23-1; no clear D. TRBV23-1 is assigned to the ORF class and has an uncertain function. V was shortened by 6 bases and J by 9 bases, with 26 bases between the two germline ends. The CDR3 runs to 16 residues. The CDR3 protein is CASSPSPAERFRAQYF. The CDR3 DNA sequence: TGCGCCAGCAGCCCCTCCCCCGCGGAGAGATTTCGGGCCCAGTACTTC.

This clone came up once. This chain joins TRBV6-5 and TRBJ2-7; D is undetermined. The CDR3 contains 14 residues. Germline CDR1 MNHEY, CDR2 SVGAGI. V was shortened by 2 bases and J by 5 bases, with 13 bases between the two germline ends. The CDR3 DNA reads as TGTGCCAGCAGTTACAGCGCGGCGATAAACGAGCAGTACTTC. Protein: CASSYSAAINEQYF.

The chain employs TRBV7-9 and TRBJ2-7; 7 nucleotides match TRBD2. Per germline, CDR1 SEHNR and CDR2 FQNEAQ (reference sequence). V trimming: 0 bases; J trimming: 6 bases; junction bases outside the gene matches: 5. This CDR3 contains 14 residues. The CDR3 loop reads CASSLARGYPEQYF. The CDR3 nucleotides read TGTGCCAGCAGCTTAGCGCGGGGGTATCCCGAGCAGTACTTC. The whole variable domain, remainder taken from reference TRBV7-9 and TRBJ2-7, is DTGVSQNPRHKITKRGQNVTFRCDPISEHNRLYWYRQTLGQGPEFLTYFQNEAQLEKSRLLSDRFSAERPKGSFSTLEIQRTEQGDSAMYLCASSLARGYPEQYFGPGTRLTVT.

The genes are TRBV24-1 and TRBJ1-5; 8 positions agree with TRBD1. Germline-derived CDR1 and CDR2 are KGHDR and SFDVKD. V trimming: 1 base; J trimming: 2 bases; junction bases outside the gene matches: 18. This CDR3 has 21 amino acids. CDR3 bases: TGTGCCACCAGTGATTTCCCCACCGACAGGGGCTCCTTCTTTGGCAATCAGCCCCAGCATTTT. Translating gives CATSDFPTDRGSFFGNQPQHF.

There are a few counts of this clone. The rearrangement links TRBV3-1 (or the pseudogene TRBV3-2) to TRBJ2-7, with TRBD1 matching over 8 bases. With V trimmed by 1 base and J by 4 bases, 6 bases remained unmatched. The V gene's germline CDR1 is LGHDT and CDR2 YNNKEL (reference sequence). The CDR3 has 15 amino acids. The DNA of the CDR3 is TGTGCCAGCAGCCAAGGTGCAGGGGGCGGTTACGAGCAGTACTTC. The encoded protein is CASSQGAGGGYEQYF.